This T cell receptor (beta chain) was found in a study of blood T cell repertoires in COVID-19. Across the whole study: Nucleic acid was either cDNA or gDNA, and it came from T cells, B-cell-depleted T cells, or PBMCs.

The data were produced by immunoSEQ multiplex PCR, yet TCRdb's version contains in-frame clones alone and is incomplete. The sample lists 130,000 to 150,000 clones; more than 80% were seen once. The CDR3 is made up of 14 amino acids. Germline CDR1 is MNHNY and CDR2 is SVGAGI (reference sequence). Trimming removed 0 bases at V and 2 bases at J, with 7 bases between. Sequences were obtained from peripheral blood. The chain employs TRBV6-6 and TRBJ1-2, with D maybe TRBD1 (5 bases). The clonotype comes from a human donor with acute or convalescent COVID-19. The donor label of this sample is uncertain. The CDR3 DNA sequence: TGTGCCAGCAGTTACTCGAAGGGGAACTATGGCTACACCTTC. Translation: CASSYSKGNYGYTF.